One sample yielded the 25 T cell receptor beta chains listed below, sequenced in a study of shared clonotypes between healthy human individuals (dated by TCRdb to the early 2020s). To prepare the library, the immunoSEQ multiplex PCR assay was applied. TCRdb re-hosts the immuneACCESS table, in-frame sequences only. Its copies lack some clones; in the studies checked, an unresolved V gene accounts for under half of them, and the cause for the rest is not known. The sample records around 500,000 clones, around 80% of which are singletons. The leading ten clones occupy roughly 12% of the sample. Sequencing was performed on PBMCs. All receptors derive from a woman between 40 and 55 years old in good health. Some clones in this sample may be carry-over from other donors' samples.

The V and J genes are TRBV6-1 and TRBJ2-1; TRBD2 aligns across 8 bases. The CDR3 has 16 residues. V gave up 2 bases and J gave up 4 bases; unmatched junction bases: 7. In germline, CDR1 is MNHNS, CDR2 SASEGT. The chain's CDR3 is CASSEWGSGGYNEQFF. The CDR3 bases are TGTGCCAGCAGTGAATGGGGAAGCGGGGGATACAATGAGCAGTTCTTC.

This clone has a handful of counts. CDR3: CASSYTGAGQPQHF. In DNA form, the CDR3 reads TGTGCCAGCAGTTACACAGGGGCCGGTCAGCCCCAGCATTTT. This chain connects TRBV6-5 to TRBJ1-5; TRBD1 agrees at 7 bases. Germline V lookup: CDR1 MNHEY, CDR2 SVGAGI. Germline trimming cut 2 bases from V and 6 bases from J; bases unmatched to any gene: 4. The CDR3 runs 14 residues.

The J gene is TRBJ1-1, the V gene TRBV27; possibly TRBD1 for D (6 bases). This CDR3 region has 15 residues. Trimming took 3 bases from V and 2 from J, leaving 13 bases between them. CDR1 is MNHEY and CDR2 is SMNVEV in the germline V gene (reference sequence). For the CDR3, the DNA is TGTGCCAGCAGTTTTGGGGGGGGGCCTAACACTGAAGCTTTCTTT. This sequence encodes CASSFGGGPNTEAFF.

This chain uses TRBV4-3 with TRBJ1-1; D remains unclear. Germline CDR1 reads LGHNA; CDR2 reads YSLEER. This CDR3 contains 11 residues. Trimming stripped 4 bases from V and 3 bases from J, with 3 bases between. The CDR3 DNA follows: TGCGCCAGCAGCCGAGACACTGAAGCTTTCTTT. Its protein product is CASSRDTEAFF.

The chain couples TRBV5-1 to TRBJ1-1; possible D gene TRBD1, 5 bases. Trimming took 3 bases from V and 1 from J, leaving 10 bases between them. The CDR3 length is 14 residues. Germline V gene data show CDR1 as SGHRS and CDR2 as YFSETQ. The CDR3 DNA sequence: TGCGCCAGCAGCTACGACGGGGGGAACACTGAAGCTTTCTTT. Its translation: CASSYDGGNTEAFF. Full variable domain (rest looked up from reference TRBV5-1 and TRBJ1-1): KAGVTQTPRYLIKTRGQQVTLSCSPISGHRSVSWYQQTPGQGLQFLFEYFSETQRNKGNFPGRFSGRQFSNSRSEMNVSTLELGDSALYLCASSYDGGNTEAFFGQGTRLTVV.

The chain carries TRBV19 and TRBJ2-7, with 10 bases matching TRBD1. This CDR3 comprises 14 residues. Looked up from germline, CDR1 is LNHDA and CDR2 is SQIVND (reference sequence). V shed 6 bases, J shed 1 base, and the junction held 3 bases outside the gene matches. The CDR3 is CASSGTGDSYEQYF. CDR3 coding DNA: TGTGCCAGTAGCGGGACAGGGGATTCCTACGAGCAGTACTTC.

The table lists this clone with a few counts. The chain links TRBV5-5 to TRBJ2-5; TRBD2 agrees at 7 bases. Trimming took 4 bases from V and 2 from J; bases not matched to a gene: 5. Per germline, CDR1 SGHKS and CDR2 YYEKEE (reference sequence). The CDR3 is 14 residues long. The CDR3 is CASSVTSSQETQYF. The DNA of the CDR3 is TGTGCCAGCAGCGTGACTAGCTCGCAAGAGACCCAGTACTTC.

As to this clone: This specimen includes other DNA sequences encoding the same CDR3. The chain has TRBV18 and TRBJ2-5; D might be TRBD1 (5 bases). The CDR3 sequence is 13 residues long. Germline V gene data show CDR1 as KGHSH and CDR2 as LQKENI. The germline V and J ends were trimmed by 5 bases and 1 base, with 8 bases remaining between them. The CDR3 is CASSAQAQETQYF. The CDR3 DNA sequence: TGTGCCAGCTCAGCACAGGCCCAAGAGACCCAGTACTTC. Variable domain in full (rest from reference TRBV18 and TRBJ2-5): NAGVMQNPRHLVRRRGQEARLRCSPMKGHSHVYWYRQLPEEGLKFMVYLQKENIIDESGMPKERFSAEFPKEGPSILRIQQVVRGDSAAYFCASSAQAQETQYFGPGTRLLVL.

The chain has TRBV5-1 and TRBJ2-7, with 7 nucleotides matching TRBD2. The CDR3 extends over 15 amino acids. The V gene's germline CDR1 is SGHRS and CDR2 YFSETQ. V gave up 0 bases and J gave up 3 bases; unmatched junction bases: 6. The CDR3 is CASSLVGLGHYEQYF. CDR3 DNA: TGCGCCAGCAGCTTGGTTGGACTAGGGCACTACGAGCAGTACTTC.

The chain joins TRBV7-2 to TRBJ1-5, with D unclear. The CDR3 runs to 15 residues. Trimming cost V 2 bases and J 6 bases, with 14 bases left between them. In germline, CDR1 is SGHTA, CDR2 FQGNSA. The CDR3 region is CASSLRAGEGQPQHF. The CDR3 DNA reads TGTGCCAGCAGCTTACGCGCGGGAGAGGGTCAGCCCCAGCATTTT.

The chain couples TRBV28 to TRBJ1-2; no reliable D call. The CDR3 runs to 14 residues. Trimming left V 5 bases short and J 4 bases short, with 14 bases between. CDR1 and CDR2 from the germline V gene are MDHEN and SYDVKM. CDR3 sequence reads: CASSIADPTYGYTF. In DNA, the CDR3 is TGTGCCAGCAGTATTGCAGACCCGACCTATGGCTACACCTTC.

The chain links TRBV7-3 to TRBJ2-6, with D perhaps matching TRBD1 (5 bases). V was cut by 4 bases and J by 2 bases, with 12 bases left in between. Germline loops: CDR1 SGHTA, CDR2 FQGTGA. The CDR3 totals 16 residues. Here the CDR3 reads CASSSYSRAGANVLTF. CDR3 coding DNA: TGTGCCAGCAGCTCCTACTCCAGGGCTGGGGCCAACGTCCTGACTTTC.

The V and J genes are TRBV30 and TRBJ2-1; the D call may be TRBD1 or TRBD2 (5 bases each). The CDR3 consists of 13 residues. Trimming removed 8 bases at V and 9 bases at J, with 20 bases between. Germline V gene sequence: CDR1 GTSNPN, CDR2 SVGIG (reference sequence). This CDR3 is CAHSRGSGGEQFF. CDR3 nucleotide sequence: TGTGCCCATTCACGGGGCAGCGGAGGTGAGCAGTTCTTC.

This sequence joins TRBV5-4 and TRBJ2-7, with 9 bases matching TRBD2. Germline V lookup: CDR1 SGHNT, CDR2 YYREEE (reference sequence). V lost 0 bases to trimming and J lost 1 base; unmatched junction nucleotides: 5. The CDR3 consists of 16 residues. CDR3 nucleotide sequence: TGTGCCAGCAGCTTGGATCGGACTAGCGCGTCCTACGAGCAGTACTTC. Its translation: CASSLDRTSASYEQYF.

V is TRBV7-9 and J is TRBJ2-3; 8 positions match TRBD1. Trimming at V came to 4 bases and at J to 4 bases, leaving 10 bases not matched to a gene. The germline V gene has CDR1 SEHNR and CDR2 FQNEAQ (reference sequence). The length of the CDR3 is 16 residues. In DNA form, the CDR3 reads TGTGCCAGCAGCTCCGGACAGGGAGGAAGCGCAGATACGCAGTATTTT. Residues: CASSSGQGGSADTQYF.

CDR3 in amino acids: CASSPGGGQTNTEAFF. CDR3 DNA: TGCGCCAGCAGCCCGGGAGGGGGACAGACGAACACTGAAGCTTTCTTT. The chain is built from TRBV5-1 and TRBJ1-1; 7 nucleotides agree with TRBD1. In germline, CDR1 is SGHRS, CDR2 YFSETQ. With 4 bases clipped from V and 1 base from J, the junction kept 10 bases outside the gene matches. The CDR3 totals 16 residues. The entire variable domain, with the rest obtained from reference TRBV5-1 and TRBJ1-1, is as follows: KAGVTQTPRYLIKTRGQQVTLSCSPISGHRSVSWYQQTPGQGLQFLFEYFSETQRNKGNFPGRFSGRQFSNSRSEMNVSTLELGDSALYLCASSPGGGQTNTEAFFGQGTRLTVV.

The rearrangement joins TRBV10-2 to TRBJ2-3, with 9 nucleotides matching TRBD2. The V gene's germline CDR1 is WSHSY and CDR2 SAAADI. This CDR3 region has 15 residues. Trimming cost V 3 bases and J 5 bases; bases outside gene matches: 6. The DNA for the CDR3 is TGCGCCAGCAGTGAAGGCGGGAGGGTTCTAGATACGCAGTATTTT. As protein: CASSEGGRVLDTQYF.

This chain uses TRBV5-1 with TRBJ2-2; D unresolved. V lost 0 bases to trimming and J lost 2 bases, with 11 bases between them. Germline CDR1 is SGHRS and CDR2 is YFSETQ. This CDR3 region has 16 residues. CDR3 DNA: TGCGCCAGCAGCTTGGGTCGCAGGCTAAACACCGGGGAGCTGTTTTTT. This encodes CASSLGRRLNTGELFF.

The genes are TRBV18 and TRBJ1-2; no definite D call. V was trimmed by 2 bases and J by 8 bases, leaving 18 bases between them. The CDR3 is 15 amino acids. Germline assignment: CDR1 KGHSH and CDR2 LQKENI. The CDR3 here is CASSPTREESGGYTF. CDR3 DNA: TGTGCCAGCTCACCAACGAGGGAAGAAAGTGGGGGCTACACCTTC.

The chain combines TRBV15 with TRBJ2-1; D might be TRBD2 (6 bases). The CDR3 is made up of 15 amino acids. Germline V gene data show CDR1 as LNHNV and CDR2 as YYDKDF (reference sequence). Trimming took 0 bases from V and 3 from J, leaving 9 bases between them. The CDR3, as DNA: TGTGCCACCAGCAGAGATAGCGGCGGCTACAATGAGCAGTTCTTC. Amino acids: CATSRDSGGYNEQFF.

A few counts support this clone. This sequence joins TRBV5-1 and TRBJ2-7, with 14 nucleotides matching TRBD2. The CDR3 length is 17 residues. Per the germline V gene, CDR1 is SGHRS and CDR2 is YFSETQ. V gave up 4 bases and J gave up 2 bases; unmatched junction bases: 8. The CDR3 region has the DNA TGCGCCAGCAGCGTCGGGACTAGCGGGAGTCTGGCCTACGAGCAGTACTTC. Translation: CASSVGTSGSLAYEQYF. Together with reference TRBV5-1 and TRBJ2-7, the CDR3 gives the full variable domain: KAGVTQTPRYLIKTRGQQVTLSCSPISGHRSVSWYQQTPGQGLQFLFEYFSETQRNKGNFPGRFSGRQFSNSRSEMNVSTLELGDSALYLCASSVGTSGSLAYEQYFGPGTRLTVT.

CDR3: CASSENRGYGYTF. For the CDR3, the DNA is TGTGCCAGCAGCGAAAACAGGGGCTATGGCTACACCTTC. The chain couples TRBV5-4 to TRBJ1-2, with 7 bases identical to TRBD1. The V gene's germline CDR1 is SGHNT and CDR2 YYREEE (reference sequence). The CDR3 consists of 13 residues. V shed 4 bases and J 4 bases; nucleotides not matched to a gene: 4.

This chain uses TRBV19 with TRBJ2-5; D is unclear. The CDR3 is made up of 12 amino acids. Germline V CDR1 and CDR2: LNHDA, SQIVND (reference sequence). The V gene lost 4 bases and the J gene lost 1 base, with 4 bases spanning the gap. The CDR3 nucleotides are TGTGCCAGTAGTACCCCCCAAGAGACCCAGTACTTC. This encodes CASSTPQETQYF.

This clone has a handful of counts. The chain recombines TRBV9 with TRBJ2-2; 7 nucleotides line up with TRBD2. CDR1 is SGDLS and CDR2 is YYNGEE in the germline V gene. The CDR3 is made up of 14 amino acids. V dropped 0 bases and J dropped 11; count of bases not matched to a gene: 7. CDR3 nucleotides: TGTGCCAGCAGCGTAGGGTGGGAGGGACTAGAGCTGTTTTTT. Its translation is CASSVGWEGLELFF.

This clone has only a few counts. The rearrangement uses TRBV11-2 and TRBJ1-2; unclear D gene. Trimming took 5 bases from V and 3 from J, leaving 10 bases between them. This CDR3 has 13 amino acids. The V gene's germline CDR1 is SGHAT and CDR2 FQNNGV. CDR3 sequence reads: CASSPLGHYGYTF. CDR3 coding DNA: TGTGCCAGCAGCCCCCTCGGCCACTATGGCTACACCTTC.